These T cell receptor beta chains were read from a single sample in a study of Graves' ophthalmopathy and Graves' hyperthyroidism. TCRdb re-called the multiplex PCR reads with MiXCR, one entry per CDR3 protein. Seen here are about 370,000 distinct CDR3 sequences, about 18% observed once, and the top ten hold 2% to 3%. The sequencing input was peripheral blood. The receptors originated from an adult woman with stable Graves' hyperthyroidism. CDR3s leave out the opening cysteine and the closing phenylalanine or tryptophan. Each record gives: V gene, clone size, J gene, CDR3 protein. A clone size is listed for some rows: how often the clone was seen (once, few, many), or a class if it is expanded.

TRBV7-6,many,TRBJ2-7,ASSLASDYEQY
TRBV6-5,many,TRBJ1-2,ASRPSAGQGVPPVKIYGYT
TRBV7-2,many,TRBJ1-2,ASTSGRGSNYGYT
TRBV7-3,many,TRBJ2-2,ASSLRAGVGDTGELF
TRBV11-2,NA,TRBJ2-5,ASSPGGTSGGRQETQY
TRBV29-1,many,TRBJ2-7,SVEDRGSSYEQY
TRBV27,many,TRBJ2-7,ASSSRDTTYEQY
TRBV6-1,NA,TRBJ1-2,ASGAFYGYT
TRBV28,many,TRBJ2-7,ASSLGEGSYEQY
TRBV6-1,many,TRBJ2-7,ASSLRASYEQY
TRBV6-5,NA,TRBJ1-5,ASSSLARGRYQPQH
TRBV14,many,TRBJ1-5,ASSQGSQQPQH
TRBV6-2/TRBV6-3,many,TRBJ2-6,ASSRRGLGANVLT
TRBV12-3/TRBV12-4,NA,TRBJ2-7,ASSPRGQGVYEQY
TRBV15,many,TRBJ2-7,ATSRGPESGRSYEQY
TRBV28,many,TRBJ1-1,ASRTRTGNTEAF
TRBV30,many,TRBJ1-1,AWNRGGTLRGEAF
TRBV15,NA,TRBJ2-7,ATSSSRGLAEPRAYEQY
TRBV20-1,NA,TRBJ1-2,SARVAPANYGYT
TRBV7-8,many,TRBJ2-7,ASSLGGLAQYYEQY
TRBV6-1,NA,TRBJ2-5,ASSARLAGGETQY
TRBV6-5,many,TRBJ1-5,ASSSATGGYQPQH
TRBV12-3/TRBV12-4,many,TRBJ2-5,ASSWGPSGQETQY
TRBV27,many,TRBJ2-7,ASDLPGTSFYEQY
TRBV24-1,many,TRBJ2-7,ATSDLDIAGAYEQY
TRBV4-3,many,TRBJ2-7,ASSQDGGRSYEQY
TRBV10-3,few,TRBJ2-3,AISELAGGDAQY
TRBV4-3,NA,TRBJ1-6,ASSQDYGGRPSPLH
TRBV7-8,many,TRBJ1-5,ASKGGGWNQPQH
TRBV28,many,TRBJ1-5,ASSLGRRADSNQPQH
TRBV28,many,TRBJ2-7,ASSLCRRDRDFCEQY
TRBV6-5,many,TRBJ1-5,ASSYQLDSPWTGYQPQH
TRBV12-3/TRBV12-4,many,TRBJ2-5,ASSDKPEQETQY
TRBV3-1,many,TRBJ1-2,ASSQGLKGYT
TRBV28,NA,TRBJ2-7,ASRTLRGDPSYEQY
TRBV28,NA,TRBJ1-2,ASTWGGAVNYGYT
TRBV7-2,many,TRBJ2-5,ASSPAGVETQY
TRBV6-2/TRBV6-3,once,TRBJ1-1,ASSYSGRIVDLEAF
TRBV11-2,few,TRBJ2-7,ASSWGGEQY
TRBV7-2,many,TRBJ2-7,ASSLGLASYEQY
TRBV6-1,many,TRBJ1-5,ASSGRGGQRNQPQH
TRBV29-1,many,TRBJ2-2,SVEDLTGELF
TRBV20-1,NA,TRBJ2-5,SARDWGESGETQY
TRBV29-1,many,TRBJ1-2,SVEPWTGTSTGYT
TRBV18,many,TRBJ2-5,ASSRYQETQY
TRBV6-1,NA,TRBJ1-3,ATGERLSGNTIY
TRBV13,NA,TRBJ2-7,ASSLEGAEQY
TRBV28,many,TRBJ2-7,ASRDSYYEQY